The present entry profiles one TCR beta chain with its context. The clone's antigen remains unknown. One base away there is no much larger clone; base qualities are not given. Clipping removes 1 base from V and 9 bases from J, with 12 as the unmatched junction base count. From cysteine to phenylalanine, the CDR3 is 17 amino acids long. Only the CDR3 region is kept as DNA, spanning 51 bases read in frame from base 1. From the germline V gene, CDR1 is SGHTA and CDR2 is FQGNSA. The entry originates in a study of T cell repertoires in cytomegalovirus infection (dated by TCRdb to between 2018 and 2020). Study-level background: Because public TCR beta signatures pointed to carriage of CMV infection together with the matching HLA type, the HLA type of each donor mattered for the analysis. Summary of the overall study and its limitations: Cumulative frequency of public TCR beta family members discriminated carriers of CMV infection plus the relevant HLA type in this cohort and an independent approximately 350-donor cohort. The ex vivo response was dominated by HLA-C-restricted CMV-specific TCR beta clonotypes, and the single most frequent clonotype in two of eight donors was supplied by these HLA-C-restricted clonotypes.

These reads were obtained on an Illumina HiSeq 1500. TCRdb applied fastp at Q25 and MiXCR to the public reads, then kept only in-frame beta chains. Under each unique CDR3 protein, matching rows form one entry showing the most common genes and DNA. The sample records 310,000 or so distinct CDR3 sequences, around 25% of which are singletons. The top ten clonotypes cover roughly 13% of the sample. The chain links TRBV7-2 with TRBJ2-2, and 9 bases in between align with TRBD1. The material sequenced was PBMCs. The TCR sequence derives from a human donor in good health (CMV status not recorded). Some clones in this sample may be carry-over from other donors' samples. CDR3 loop: CASSLGLGTGKNRELFF. The nucleotide sequence reads as follows: TGTGCCAGCAGCTTAGGTTTAGGGACAGGGAAGAACCGGGAGCTGTTTTTT. When the CDR3 is completed using the reference TRBV7-2 and TRBJ2-2 genes on either side, the full variable domain is GAGVSQSPSNKVTEKGKDVELRCDPISGHTALYWYRQSLGQGLEFLIYFQGNSAPDKSGLPSDRFSAERTGGSVSTLTIQRTQQEDSAVYLCASSLGLGTGKNRELFFGEGSRLTVL.